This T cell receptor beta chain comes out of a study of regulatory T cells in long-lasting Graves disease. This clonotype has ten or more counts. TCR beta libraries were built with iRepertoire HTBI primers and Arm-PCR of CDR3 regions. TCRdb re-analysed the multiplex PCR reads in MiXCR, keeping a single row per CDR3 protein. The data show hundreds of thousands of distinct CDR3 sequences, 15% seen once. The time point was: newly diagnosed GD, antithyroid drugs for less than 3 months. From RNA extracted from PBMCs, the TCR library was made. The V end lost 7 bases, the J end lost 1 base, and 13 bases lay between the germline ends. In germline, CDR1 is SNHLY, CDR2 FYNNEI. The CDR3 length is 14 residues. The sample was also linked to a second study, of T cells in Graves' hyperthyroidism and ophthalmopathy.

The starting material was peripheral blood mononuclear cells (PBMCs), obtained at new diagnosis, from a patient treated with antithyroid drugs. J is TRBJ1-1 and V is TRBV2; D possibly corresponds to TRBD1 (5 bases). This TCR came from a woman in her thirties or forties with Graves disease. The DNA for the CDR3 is TGTGCCAGCATCTCCGGGACGGGGAACACTGAAGCTTTCTTT. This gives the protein CASISGTGNTEAFF.